This TCR beta chain was identified during a study of blood T cell repertoires in COVID-19 (dated by TCRdb to 2020 to 2022). Regarding the complete study: Samples from collaborators originated in the United States, Italy and Spain and spanned both the acute and convalescent phases of COVID-19. The prospective study material was composed of cDNA or gDNA derived from T cells, B-cell-depleted T cells, or PBMCs. Subjects who had been exposed to COVID-19, were actively infected with it, or had recovered from it provided the deeply sampled blood TCRbeta repertoires that made up the dataset. The repertoires were made available in a free public database intended to serve as a resource for research on the immune response to SARS-CoV-2. Samples were obtained from the ongoing ImmuneRACE study (first 160 participants) and from roughly 1,300 subjects provided by 6 global collaborators. A de-identified subject ID, COVID-19 status, age in years and sex were almost always included in the sample metadata. Where available, HLA class I and class II types were obtained from metadata supplied by the sample provider rather than from assay-based typing.

Each collaborating institution followed its own protocols to collect whole blood in K2EDTA tubes. Collaborator samples were shipped for TCRbeta analysis as frozen whole blood, isolated PBMCs, or DNA extracted from either sample type. The CDR3 starts with the cysteine, ends with the phenylalanine, and has 15 residues. Only CDR3 DNA is held: 45 bases, read in frame from base 1. V and J are trimmed by 3 bases and 8 bases, and the gene matches miss 3 bases of the junction. CDR1 and CDR2 were assigned from the germline V gene as KGHDR and SFDVKD. TCRbeta CDR3 regions were amplified from genomic DNA by means of the immunoSEQ Assay, a bias-controlled multiplex PCR. The original methods were these. Nucleated cell counts per sample were estimated from amplification of reference gene primers within the assay. To quantify the absolute abundance of each unique TCRbeta CDR3 rearrangement, sequence reads were collapsed and filtered. Productive Simpson clonality was computed per sample as the square root of Simpson's diversity index over productive rearrangements. This is the immuneACCESS table as TCRdb keeps it, with only in-frame sequences that have V and J called. A part of the clones is gone; compared with another copy, unresolved V genes explain less than half, and the rest is unexplained. That table is the source of V, J and clone size, and D and trimming were worked out from the DNA. For this sample the table gives some 74,000 clones, of which roughly three quarters were detected only once. The ten top clones hold 12% of the sample.

The research as a whole found: The amount of clinical and demographic metadata varied by source and participant and was provided uncurated.

Details on this clone: Its antigen target is currently unknown. Within one base of it there is no much larger clone, and no base qualities were kept.

This receptor was obtained from a human donor in a cohort sampled during active COVID-19. The chain was built from TRBV24-1 and TRBJ1-4, with TRBD1 identical over 12 junction bases. Sequencing was carried out using peripheral blood. The CDR3: CATSDPGTGGEKLFF. The DNA sequence is given as TGTGCCACCAGTGATCCTGGGACAGGGGGCGAAAAACTGTTTTTT.